Reported below is one T cell receptor (beta chain). This receptor's antigen is unknown. Base qualities were left out, and no much larger clone turns up one base away. Blood samples were collected up to 4 times in the first month after transplant and then at least monthly when available. From cysteine to phenylalanine, the CDR3 is 15 amino acids long. Only the CDR3 portion is preserved as DNA: 45 bases, with reading frame beginning at the first base. CDR1 and CDR2 are drawn from the germline V gene: MNHNS, SASEGT. V and J are truncated by 2 bases and 5 bases respectively, leaving an intervening sequence of 15 bases. The data belong to a study of graft-versus-host responses after intestinal transplantation (dated by TCRdb to about 2021). Regarding the research as a whole: Multivisceral, liver-intestinal, or isolated intestinal transplants were received by the recipients. Anti-thymocyte globulin induction was given to all recipients, followed by maintenance tacrolimus and steroids for approximately three years. Bulk TCR-beta CDR3 sequencing was used to track graft-versus-host and host-versus-graft alloreactive T cell clones in the graft, circulation and bone marrow after intestinal transplantation. Alloreactive clones were identified by sequencing pre-transplant mixed lymphocyte reaction products and comparing these products with unstimulated pre-transplant donor and recipient T cells. Of the roughly 25 intestinal transplant recipients enrolled in the cohort, one of whom was a retransplant, 3 patients without pretransplant specimens were excluded. A peak of at least 4% donor T cells among recipient peripheral blood mononuclear cells was the definition used for donor T cell macrochimerism. Rather than being sequenced by the commercial service, samples from a few later patients were sequenced in-house on an Illumina MiSeq and processed with MiXCR. What the authors observed across the whole study: Early after transplant, declines in HvG clones were associated with peak levels of circulating GvH clones. In the allografts of patients with donor T cell macrochimerism, GvH to HvG T cell clonal ratios were high. GvH clones turned up in recipient bone marrow, with some appearing earlier in ileal mucosa or blood, a pattern consistent with an intestinal mucosal origin. The relatively low number and heterogeneity of intestinal transplant patients limited the conclusions.

The library relied on the immunoSEQ multiplex PCR assay. Adaptive Biotechnologies carried out high-throughput TCR-beta CDR3 sequencing of genomic DNA for most patients. The study's processing was this. TCR sequencing data were retrieved from Adaptive's ImmunoSEQ software for 15 to 20 patients, whereas three other patients were processed with MiXCR and VDJtools. CDR3 nucleotide sequences shared between donor and recipient were removed because their origin could not be assigned. At least 2-fold expansion over unstimulated cells and a minimum CFSE-low frequency of 0.002% (template counts) or 0.001% (read counts) were required for clones to be classified as alloreactive. A clone was considered mappable if detected in the sequenced pre-transplant spleen, lymph node, or MLR CFSE-low populations of the donor or recipient. The cumulative frequency of alloreactive clones was calculated as a percentage of all sequences, weighted by copy number. TCRdb took over this immuneACCESS table, retaining in-frame rearrangements with V and J assigned. Such tables are incomplete; in checked studies, under half of the missing clones stem from an unresolved V gene, and the remainder is unexplained. V and J calls plus clone size are reproduced from that table; the DNA served to infer D and trimming. Recorded for this sample are 43,000 or so clones; 90% to 95% of them occurred a single time. Jointly, the top ten make up around 6.3% of the sample.

Sequenced material: PBMCs, taken around 820 days after a first intestinal transplant, on the day of a second. This chain joins TRBV6-1 to TRBJ2-5; the D call is tentative, TRBD1 or TRBD2, as each matches 6 bases. The sequence was obtained from a human patient who received an intestinal transplant, so some T cells may come from the graft donor. The CDR3 reads CASSERRGARETQYF. The bases read TGTGCCAGCAGTGAAAGGAGGGGGGCTAGGGAGACCCAGTACTTC.